The clone carrying this T cell receptor (beta chain) was detected only once. Germline values: CDR1 MGHDK, CDR2 SYGVNS. CDR3 size: 16 residues. Germline trimming cut 8 bases from V and 0 bases from J; bases unmatched to any gene: 9. The data originate from a study of shared clonotypes between healthy human individuals. Profiling relied on immunoSEQ multiplex PCR, and the TCRdb table lists in-frame clones only, not all of them. The sample lists millions of clones, 95% occurring once. A CD45RA+ naive subset and a CD45RA-negative memory subset were split from CD4+ cells. The sample was naive CD4+ T cells sorted from blood. Subset: CD45RA+ positively selected. The V call is TRBV25-1, the J call TRBJ2-1; 8 nucleotides line up with TRBD1. This clonotype originated in a man aged 18 to 35 in good health. CDR3 in DNA: TGTGCCAGCGTCGGGACAGGTCCCAGCTCCTACAATGAGCAGTTCTTC. As protein: CASVGTGPSSYNEQFF.